This T cell receptor beta chain was recovered during a study of blood T cell repertoires in COVID-19. Study-wide context: The United States, Italy and Spain were the sources of the acute and convalescent COVID-19 samples. PBMCs, B-cell-depleted T cells, or T cells were the source of the cDNA or gDNA that made up the material.

Trimming stripped 5 bases from V and 2 bases from J, with 13 bases between. CDR1 is SEHNR and CDR2 is FQNEAQ in the germline V gene (reference sequence). CDR3 length: 14 amino acids. What the recovered Cohort 3 donors had was two negative PCRs, clearance, or symptom resolution. Authors' data handling: Reference gene primer amplification yielded estimated nucleated cell counts. Measured with immunoSEQ multiplex PCR; TCRdb has only the in-frame clones, and not every one. The D gene and trimming were derived from the DNA, and the V and J assignments and clone size from that table. The table records a few hundred thousand clones, roughly four fifths of them present only once.

The rearrangement uses TRBV7-9 and TRBJ2-7; TRBD1 is a possible D gene (6 bases). Sequencing was carried out using PBMCs or T cells enriched from blood (not recorded which). The TCR comes from a woman aged 45-60 years who had recovered from COVID-19. Written as DNA, the CDR3 is TGTGCCAGCAGCCTTGGTACAGGGACCTACGAGCAGTACTTC. It specifies CASSLGTGTYEQYF.